The present TCR beta chain was sequenced within a study of T-cell memory formation after mild COVID-19. For the study at large: TCR clustering was largely donor specific.

TCRdb recomputed calls from the 5' RACE reads with MiXCR, one row per CDR3 protein. Of 250,000 to 350,000 distinct CDR3 sequences listed, approximately 15% are singletons. Study outcomes and limitations: Researchers could not confirm that second-wave clones peaking on day 37 targeted SARS-CoV-2. Prior to infection, memory already included some responding clones, suggesting cross-reactive memory joined.

Only a few counts were recorded for this clonotype. Its target is unknown. Sequencing was carried out using PBMCs or a T cell subset sorted from them (not recorded which). This receptor was identified in a man younger than 30 who had mild COVID-19 (a few samples of this study predate the infection). Cell type and time point are not known.

The CDR3 nucleotides are TGTGCCAGCAGTTTCCTGGACAGACCAAGGGATACGCAGTATTTT. Its translation is CASSFLDRPRDTQYF. This chain uses TRBV27 with TRBJ2-3; a weak D match, TRBD1 (6 bases). V gave up 3 bases and J gave up 6 bases, with 16 bases separating them. This CDR3 has 15 amino acids. CDR1 MNHEY and CDR2 SMNVEV come from the germline V gene (reference sequence).